This is a list of T cell receptor beta chains from one sample in a study of shared clonotypes between healthy human individuals. Profiled with immunoSEQ multiplex PCR; TCRdb holds only in-frame clones, not every one. This sample has millions of clones, with around 96% found just once. The sample comprised naive CD8+ T cells sorted from blood. These receptors were obtained from a man between 18 and 35 years old in good health. Each CDR3 is given with its conserved first and last residue. The D gene is left open where the match is weak. Some rows mark clone size as missing; the rest say once, few, many or name a class of expanded clone.

CDR3 length: 15; D gene: NA; V gene: TRBV7-9; J gene: TRBJ2-1; clone size: NA; CDR3 protein: CASTHPGHLYNEQFF; CDR3 DNA: TGTGCCAGCACCCACCCGGGACACCTCTACAATGAGCAGTTCTTC
CDR3 length: 16; D gene: TRBD1; V gene: TRBV5-1; J gene: TRBJ2-7; clone size: NA; CDR3 protein: CASSLGQGVLWYEQYF; CDR3 DNA: TGCGCCAGCAGCTTGGGACAGGGGGTTTTATGGTACGAGCAGTACTTC
CDR3 length: 14; D gene: TRBD2; V gene: TRBV9; J gene: TRBJ2-7; clone size: NA; CDR3 protein: CASSVGGGTYEQYF; CDR3 DNA: TGTGCCAGCAGCGTCGGCGGGGGAACCTACGAGCAGTACTTC
CDR3 length: 14; D gene: NA; V gene: TRBV9; J gene: TRBJ2-7; clone size: NA; CDR3 protein: CASSVGPRGDEQYF; CDR3 DNA: TGTGCCAGCAGCGTAGGGCCCAGGGGTGACGAGCAGTACTTC
CDR3 length: 17; D gene: TRBD2; V gene: TRBV11-2; J gene: TRBJ2-7; clone size: NA; CDR3 protein: CASSLVVSSGSFYEQYF; CDR3 DNA: TGTGCCAGCAGCTTAGTGGTTTCTAGCGGGTCGTTCTACGAGCAGTACTTC
CDR3 length: 14; D gene: NA; V gene: TRBV13; J gene: TRBJ2-3; clone size: NA; CDR3 protein: CASQSVGEEDTQYF; CDR3 DNA: TGTGCCAGTCAATCGGTCGGGGAGGAAGATACGCAGTATTTT
CDR3 length: 11; D gene: NA; V gene: TRBV10-3; J gene: TRBJ1-1; clone size: NA; CDR3 protein: CAADSGTEAFF; CDR3 DNA: TGTGCCGCCGACTCCGGGACAGAAGCTTTCTTT
CDR3 length: 16; D gene: NA; V gene: TRBV6-5; J gene: TRBJ2-7; clone size: NA; CDR3 protein: CASSYSTGQSSYEQYF; CDR3 DNA: TGTGCCAGCAGTTACTCGACCGGGCAAAGCTCCTACGAGCAGTACTTC
CDR3 length: 17; D gene: NA; V gene: TRBV11-2; J gene: TRBJ2-4; clone size: NA; CDR3 protein: CASSPRDTDLAKNIQYF; CDR3 DNA: TGTGCCAGCAGCCCGAGGGACACAGACCTAGCCAAAAACATTCAGTACTTC
CDR3 length: 14; D gene: NA; V gene: TRBV2; J gene: TRBJ2-7; clone size: once; CDR3 protein: CASSEPELRDEQYF; CDR3 DNA: TGTGCCAGCAGTGAACCTGAGTTAAGGGATGAGCAGTACTTC
CDR3 length: 16; D gene: TRBD2; V gene: TRBV2; J gene: TRBJ2-7; clone size: NA; CDR3 protein: CASSEGSSGGPYEQYF; CDR3 DNA: TGTGCCAGCAGTGAAGGTTCTAGCGGGGGACCCTACGAGCAGTACTTC
CDR3 length: 16; D gene: TRBD1; V gene: TRBV5-1; J gene: TRBJ2-2; clone size: once; CDR3 protein: CASSLVDTGATGELFF; CDR3 DNA: TGCGCCAGCAGCTTGGTAGATACAGGGGCCACCGGGGAGCTGTTTTTT
CDR3 length: 12; D gene: NA; V gene: TRBV11-2; J gene: TRBJ2-3; clone size: few; CDR3 protein: CASSFSGDTQYF; CDR3 DNA: TGTGCCAGCAGCTTCTCAGGGGATACGCAGTATTTT
CDR3 length: 14; D gene: NA; V gene: TRBV7-9; J gene: TRBJ2-7; clone size: NA; CDR3 protein: CASSDPGQFYEQYF; CDR3 DNA: TGTGCCAGCAGTGACCCGGGCCAGTTCTACGAGCAGTACTTC
CDR3 length: 12; D gene: NA; V gene: TRBV9; J gene: TRBJ2-2; clone size: NA; CDR3 protein: CASSVLPGELFF; CDR3 DNA: TGTGCCAGCAGCGTACTGCCCGGGGAGCTGTTTTTT
CDR3 length: 13; D gene: NA; V gene: TRBV11-2; J gene: TRBJ2-4; clone size: NA; CDR3 protein: CASSLAPGDIQYF; CDR3 DNA: TGTGCCAGCAGCTTAGCTCCCGGGGACATTCAGTACTTC